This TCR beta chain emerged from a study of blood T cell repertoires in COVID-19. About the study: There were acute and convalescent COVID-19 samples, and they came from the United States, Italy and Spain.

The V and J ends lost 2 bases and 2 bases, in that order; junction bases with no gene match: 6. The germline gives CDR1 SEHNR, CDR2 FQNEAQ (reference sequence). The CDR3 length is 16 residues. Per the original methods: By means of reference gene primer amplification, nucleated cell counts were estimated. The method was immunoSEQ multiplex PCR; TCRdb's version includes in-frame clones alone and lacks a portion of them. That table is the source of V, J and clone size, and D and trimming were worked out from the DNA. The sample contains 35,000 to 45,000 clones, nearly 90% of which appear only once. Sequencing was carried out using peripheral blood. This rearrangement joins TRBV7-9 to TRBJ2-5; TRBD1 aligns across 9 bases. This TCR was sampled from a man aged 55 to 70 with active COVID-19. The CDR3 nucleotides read TGTGCCAGCAGCTTAACCGGGACAGGGACGCAAGAGACCCAGTACTTC. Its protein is CASSLTGTGTQETQYF.